This T cell receptor beta chain originates from a study of cytomegalovirus exposure and HLA in healthy donors. PCR used 60 Vbeta primers and 13 Jbeta primers. The data were produced by immunoSEQ multiplex PCR, yet TCRdb's version contains in-frame clones alone and is incomplete. The data contain roughly 90,000 clones, around 79% of them seen just once; the ten biggest clones take up roughly 4.2%. V shed 5 bases and J shed 1 base, with 5 bases lying between them. Germline V gives CDR1 MDHEN, CDR2 SYDVKM. CDR3 length equals 12 residues. General study points: An ancestry cluster, one associated with Asian ancestry, reportedly showed fewer N-insertions than the approximately 650-donor mean in a later analysis. Associated with cytomegalovirus, according to the listing, were around 160 TCR beta chains. Presence/absence analyses treated sequencing depth as roughly uniform across donors. As immune exposure information, only CMV serostatus was available.

This clone was counted a few times. The target antigen is unknown. Sequencing input: PBMCs. The gene calls are TRBV28 and TRBJ2-5, with no clear D. The TCR comes from a woman aged 40 to 49 in good health and CMV-seropositive. Here the CDR3 DNA reads TGTGCCAGCAGTACAACCCAAGAGACCCAGTACTTC. Translating gives CASSTTQETQYF.